This TCR beta chain comes out of a study of T cells in Graves' hyperthyroidism and ophthalmopathy. V trimming: 1 base; J trimming: 3 bases; junction bases outside the gene matches: 4. The germline V gene encodes CDR1 SGHTA and CDR2 FQGNSA. The length of the CDR3 is 16 residues. There were TCR beta CDR3 regions amplified from RNA transcripts. Researchers ran a first-round RT-PCR on the TCR CDR3 using the HTBI primer set. TCRdb processed the multiplex PCR reads anew with MiXCR; each CDR3 protein has one entry. Here the sample spans about 540,000 distinct CDR3 sequences, 40% to 55% being singletons. This clonotype originated in a woman younger than 35 with Graves' hyperthyroidism. This chain joins TRBV7-2 and TRBJ2-7; 12 nucleotides line up with TRBD1. What was sequenced was peripheral blood or thyroid tissue (not recorded which). In DNA form, the CDR3 reads TGTGCCAGCAGCTTAGTCCGGGACAGGGGGCTCTACGAGCAGTACTTC. It encodes CASSLVRDRGLYEQYF.